The 18 T cell receptor beta chains below all came from one sample that was sequenced in a study of cytomegalovirus exposure and HLA in healthy donors. PCR was performed using 60 Vbeta and 13 Jbeta primers. The repertoire was sequenced with immunoSEQ multiplex PCR; TCRdb's copy has only in-frame clones and lacks some. In all, the sample yields 55,000 or so clones. Sequenced sample: PBMCs. These receptors were taken from a woman aged 25 to 45 in good health and CMV-seropositive.

This chain joins TRBV10-3 and TRBJ1-1, with D perhaps TRBD1 (6 bases). Trimming left V 6 bases short and J 0 bases short, with 11 bases between. The CDR3 spans 14 residues. The germline V gene has CDR1 ENHRY and CDR2 SYGVKD. CDR3 in amino acids: CAISLDRMNTEAFF. The DNA of the CDR3 is TGTGCCATCAGCCTGGACAGAATGAACACTGAAGCTTTCTTT.

The genes are TRBV1 and TRBJ2-7; the D call of TRBD1 is as the table states it, not checked on the DNA. TRBV1 corresponds to a pseudogene. This CDR3 is 12 amino acids long. DNA of the CDR3: TGCACACCCCTCCCAGGGTTCGACGAGCAGTACTTC. It specifies CTPLPGFDEQYF.

A remark on this clone: At one boundary the junction diverges from the germline segment, which might be a read error. CDR3 nucleotide sequence: TGTGCTAGCAGCAAACTAGCGGGGATTACAGATACGCAGTATTTT. It is translated as CASSKLAGITDTQYF. The chain joins TRBV7-7 to TRBJ2-3; TRBD2 matches at 10 bases. CDR1 is SSHAT and CDR2 is FNYEAQ in the germline V gene (reference sequence). The CDR3 is made up of 15 amino acids. The full variable domain, rest sourced from reference TRBV7-7 and TRBJ2-3, is GAGVSQSPRYKVTKRGQDVTLRCDPISSHATLYWYQQALGQGPEFLTYFNYEAQPDKSGLPSDRFSAERPEGSISTLTIQRTEQRDSAMYRCASSKLAGITDTQYFGPGTRLTVL.

The chain couples TRBV5-1 to TRBJ1-1, with D perhaps TRBD1 (5 bases). The germline V gene has CDR1 SGHRS and CDR2 YFSETQ. This CDR3 region has 13 residues. Trimming pared 4 bases from V and 6 bases from J, leaving 13 bases between. The CDR3 protein is CASSEDPGPEAFF. DNA of the CDR3: TGCGCCAGCAGCGAAGACCCAGGGCCTGAAGCTTTCTTT.

V usage is TRBV18 and J usage is TRBJ1-1, with 8 nucleotides matching TRBD1. The CDR3 loop spans 17 amino acids. Per germline, CDR1 KGHSH and CDR2 LQKENI. V lost 3 bases, J lost 4 bases, and 13 bases stayed unmatched. Written as DNA, the CDR3 is TGTGCCAGCTCACCGACCTTGACAGGGGTTCGGGGCACTGAAGCTTTCTTT. This gives the protein CASSPTLTGVRGTEAFF. Filled out from reference TRBV18 and TRBJ1-1, the complete variable domain reads NAGVMQNPRHLVRRRGQEARLRCSPMKGHSHVYWYRQLPEEGLKFMVYLQKENIIDESGMPKERFSAEFPKEGPSILRIQQVVRGDSAAYFCASSPTLTGVRGTEAFFGQGTRLTVV.

This chain joins TRBV19 and TRBJ2-5, with D possibly being TRBD1 (6 bases). The CDR3 has 14 residues. With 3 bases removed from V and 4 bases from J, the gap between germline ends came to 12 bases. CDR1 LNHDA and CDR2 SQIVND come from the germline V gene (reference sequence). CDR3 amino acids: CASSIYRDGETQYF. In nucleotides, the CDR3 is TGTGCCAGTAGTATCTACAGGGACGGAGAGACCCAGTACTTC.

This chain links TRBV19 with TRBJ2-1; D may be TRBD2 (5 bases). The CDR3 runs to 12 residues. V lost 10 bases, J lost 6 bases, and 13 bases lay in between. Germline values: CDR1 LNHDA, CDR2 SQIVND (reference sequence). The DNA for the CDR3 is TGTGCCACAAACCACGGAGGCAATGAGCAGTTCTTC. Amino acid sequence: CATNHGGNEQFF. Combining the CDR3 with reference TRBV19 and TRBJ2-1 gives the whole variable domain DGGITQSPKYLFRKEGQNVTLSCEQNLNHDAMYWYRQDPGQGLRLIYYSQIVNDFQKGDIAEGYSVSREKKESFPLTVTSAQKNPTAFYLCATNHGGNEQFFGPGTRLTVL.

This chain connects TRBV5-1 to TRBJ1-4; D is unclear. V lost 0 bases and J 8 bases, leaving 14 bases between the germline ends. CDR3 length equals 15 residues. CDR1 and CDR2 (germline): SGHRS, YFSETQ. The CDR3 bases are TGCGCCAGCAGCTTGGCTGGGGTCGCGGGGGAAAAACTGTTTTTT. As protein: CASSLAGVAGEKLFF.

The chain carries TRBV9 and TRBJ1-1; TRBD1 aligns across 8 bases. Germline trimming cut 3 bases from V and 4 bases from J; bases unmatched to any gene: 2. This CDR3 has 13 amino acids. CDR1 SGDLS and CDR2 YYNGEE come from the germline V gene. In DNA form, the CDR3 reads TGTGCCAGCAGCGATACAGGGGGCACTGAAGCTTTCTTT. Protein sequence: CASSDTGGTEAFF.

The J gene is TRBJ1-1, the V gene TRBV11-3; 7 bases are a match to TRBD1. Germline CDR1 SGHNT, CDR2 YENEEA. This CDR3 contains 15 residues. The junction had 17 bases not matched to a gene; V was cut back by 5 bases and J by 11 bases. DNA for the CDR3: TGTGCCAGCAGCCACGAGGGTAGGGGGCGCGGAGGCGCTTTCTTT. Translated, it gives CASSHEGRGRGGAFF.

The rearrangement links TRBV6-5 to TRBJ2-5; 12 bases align to TRBD2. Unmatched junction bases numbered 1, after V lost 1 base and J lost 4 bases. The CDR3 has 15 amino acids. The V gene's germline CDR1 is MNHEY and CDR2 SVGAGI. CDR3 amino acids: CASSYWTSGTETQYF. The CDR3 DNA is TGTGCCAGCAGTTACTGGACTAGCGGGACAGAGACCCAGTACTTC.

The rearrangement uses TRBV18 and TRBJ1-5, with a possible D match to TRBD1 (5 bases). Deletions cut 2 bases from V and 7 bases from J, with 9 bases between. Germline assignment: CDR1 KGHSH and CDR2 LQKENI. There are 13 residues in the CDR3. The CDR3: CASSPGGEQPQHF. DNA of the CDR3: TGTGCCAGCTCACCAGGGGGGGAACAGCCCCAGCATTTT.

The gene calls are TRBV29-1 and TRBJ2-1, with 7 nucleotides matching TRBD2. The CDR3 has 14 residues. Germline CDR1 SQVTM, CDR2 ANQGSEA. Germline trimming cut 5 bases from V and 7 bases from J; bases unmatched to any gene: 11. The CDR3: CSVHDWGRANEQFF. The CDR3 bases are TGCAGCGTTCATGACTGGGGGAGGGCGAATGAGCAGTTCTTC.

The rearrangement links TRBV9 to TRBJ2-7; 7 bases line up with TRBD2. Trimming at V came to 4 bases and at J to 5 bases, leaving 18 bases not matched to a gene. This CDR3 has 17 amino acids. The germline CDR1 and CDR2 sequences are SGDLS and YYNGEE. The CDR3 nucleotides are TGTGCCAGCAGCCCCCGCCTTGGGGGGGATAATATCAACGAGCAGTACTTC. It translates to CASSPRLGGDNINEQYF.

The chain combines TRBV30 with TRBJ2-2; D possibly corresponds to TRBD1 (6 bases). V lost 4 bases and J 8 bases, leaving 17 bases between the germline ends. The CDR3 spans 14 residues. Germline CDR1 reads GTSNPN; CDR2 reads SVGIG (reference sequence). CDR3: CAWNLAGVGGELFF. CDR3 bases: TGTGCCTGGAACCTGGCAGGGGTCGGTGGGGAGCTGTTTTTT.

CDR3 coding DNA: TGTGCCAGCAGCAGAAATATAGGGGGCCTTCGGGAGCAGTACTTC. Protein product: CASSRNIGGLREQYF. V gene TRBV5-4 combines with J gene TRBJ2-7; 7 nucleotides line up with TRBD1. The CDR3 runs to 15 residues. The V gene's germline CDR1 is SGHNT and CDR2 YYREEE (reference sequence). The V gene end was trimmed by 4 bases and the J gene end by 7 bases; junction bases not matched to a gene: 14.

This rearrangement joins TRBV2 to TRBJ1-1; 7 bases are a match to TRBD1. CDR3 length equals 14 residues. The V and J ends lost 7 bases and 0 bases, in that order; junction bases with no gene match: 5. The germline V gene has CDR1 SNHLY and CDR2 FYNNEI. The DNA of the CDR3 is TGTGCCAGCAAGTGGGACAGCATGAACACTGAAGCTTTCTTT. Translated: CASKWDSMNTEAFF.

V and J are TRBV4-1 and TRBJ1-4, with TRBD1 identical over 8 bases. The CDR3 totals 16 residues. V shed 1 base and J 3 bases; nucleotides not matched to a gene: 4. Per the germline V gene, CDR1 is MGHRA and CDR2 is YSYEKL. The CDR3 coding sequence is TGCGCCAGCAGCCAAGGTCTGACAGGGGCTAATGAAAAACTGTTTTTT. Translated, it gives CASSQGLTGANEKLFF.